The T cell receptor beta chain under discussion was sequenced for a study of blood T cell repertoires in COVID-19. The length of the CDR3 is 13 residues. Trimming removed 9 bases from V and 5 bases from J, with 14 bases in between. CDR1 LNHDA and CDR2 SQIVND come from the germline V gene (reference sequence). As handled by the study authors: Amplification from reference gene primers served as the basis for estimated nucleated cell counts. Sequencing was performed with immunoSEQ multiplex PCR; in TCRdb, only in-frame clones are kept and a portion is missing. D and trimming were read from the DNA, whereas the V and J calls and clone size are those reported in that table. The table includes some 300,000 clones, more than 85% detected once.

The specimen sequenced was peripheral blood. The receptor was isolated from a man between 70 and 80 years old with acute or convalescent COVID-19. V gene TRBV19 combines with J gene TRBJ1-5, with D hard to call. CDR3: CASAGEADQPQHF. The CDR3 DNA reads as TGTGCCAGCGCTGGGGAGGCAGATCAGCCCCAGCATTTT.